The 12 T cell receptor beta chains given below trace back to one sample, sequenced in a study of identical twins (dated by TCRdb to the mid-2010s). The protocol used for the library was 5' RACE. Sequenced on an Illumina HiSeq 2000. The public reads were reprocessed in TCRdb via fastp at Q25 and MiXCR, keeping in-frame beta chains. CDR3 protein sequences are deduplicated, and each keeps its most common genes and DNA. Across this sample there are some 570,000 distinct CDR3 sequences, with around 24% seen only once. Approximately 0.52% of the sample goes to the ten largest clones. These sequences were also reported in another study, on yellow fever vaccine responses in identical twins.

Sequenced: CD4+ T cells sorted from blood. The source is a woman aged 18-29 years in good health.

V and J are TRBV27 and TRBJ2-7, with a weak D call TRBD1 (5 bases). The CDR3 contains 16 residues. Trimming took 1 base from V and 4 from J, leaving 17 bases between them. Per germline, CDR1 MNHEY and CDR2 SMNVEV (reference sequence). This CDR3 reads CASSLLGRGAGYEQYF. CDR3 DNA: TGTGCCAGCAGTTTATTGGGGCGTGGGGCCGGTTACGAGCAGTACTTC.

V usage is TRBV5-1 and J usage is TRBJ2-3; 9 nucleotides line up with TRBD1. This CDR3 has 16 residues. The trim removed 4 bases at V and 2 bases at J, leaving 8 bases unmatched. Germline CDR1 SGHRS, CDR2 YFSETQ. Here the CDR3 reads CASSRPGQGATDTQYF. Written as DNA, the CDR3 is TGCGCCAGCAGCAGGCCGGGACAGGGTGCCACAGATACGCAGTATTTT.

This chain joins TRBV29-1 and TRBJ1-4, with D unclear. Per the germline V gene, CDR1 is SQVTM and CDR2 is ANQGSEA. The CDR3 is 11 residues long. V shed 7 bases and J shed 0 bases, with 3 bases lying between them. CDR3 protein: CSASTNEKLFF. CDR3 nucleotide sequence: TGCAGCGCCTCAACTAATGAAAAACTGTTTTTT.

This clonotype came up a few times. This chain links TRBV10-3 with TRBJ2-1, with D maybe TRBD1 (6 bases). CDR3 length equals 16 residues. Germline V gene data show CDR1 as ENHRY and CDR2 as SYGVKD. Trimming left V 4 bases short and J 5 bases short, with 18 bases between. In DNA form, the CDR3 reads TGTGCCATCAGTGTTTCGATCGGGACAACTAACAATGAGCAGTTCTTC. It is translated as CAISVSIGTTNNEQFF.

The chain uses TRBV20-1 and TRBJ2-1, with a tentative D call TRBD1 (6 bases). This CDR3 has 12 residues. Per the germline V gene, CDR1 is DFQATT and CDR2 is SNEGSKA (reference sequence). Deletions cut 5 bases from V and 10 bases from J, with 15 bases between. The CDR3 DNA reads TGCAGTGCTTCCAAGGGGGACCACGAGCAGTTCTTC. Encoded protein: CSASKGDHEQFF.

The chain couples TRBV15 to TRBJ2-3, with 9 bases that match TRBD2. The CDR3 has 15 residues. Per germline, CDR1 LNHNV and CDR2 YYDKDF (reference sequence). With 1 base clipped from V and 6 bases from J, the junction kept 5 bases outside the gene matches. The CDR3 nucleotides are TGTGCCACCAGCAGAGGCGGCGGGGGGGCGGATACGCAGTATTTT. Protein: CATSRGGGGADTQYF.

This clonotype has more than one count but fewer than ten. The rearrangement uses TRBV12-3 or TRBV12-4 and TRBJ2-2; TRBD2 might be the D (5 bases). The CDR3 has 16 residues. V shed 6 bases and J shed 4 bases, with 18 bases lying between them. The CDR3, as DNA: TGTGCCAGCAGCCTCTTGAGGGAGAGAACCACCGGGGAGCTGTTTTTT. This gives the protein CASSLLRERTTGELFF.

In this sample, this clonotype turned up a few times. The chain couples TRBV12-3 or TRBV12-4 to TRBJ1-2, with 8 bases that match TRBD1. V was clipped by 3 bases and J by 7 bases; unmatched bases: 7. CDR3 length: 14 residues. DNA for the CDR3: TGTGCCAGCAGTTTCACAGGGGGAGTCGGTGGCTACACCTTC. It codes for CASSFTGGVGGYTF.

This clonotype appeared a few times. The V and J genes are TRBV12-3 or TRBV12-4 and TRBJ2-3; 8 bases fit TRBD2. The CDR3 is 15 amino acids. With 5 bases clipped from V and 3 bases from J, the junction kept 7 bases outside the gene matches. The CDR3 bases are TGTGCCAGCAGTCGTCAAAGCGGGAGTACAGATACGCAGTATTTT. Translation gives CASSRQSGSTDTQYF.

This chain uses TRBV2 with TRBJ2-1, with 8 nucleotides matching TRBD2. CDR3 length: 14 residues. V lost 8 bases to trimming and J lost 7 bases; unmatched junction nucleotides: 10. Germline V gene lookup returns CDR1 SNHLY and CDR2 FYNNEI. The CDR3 DNA is TGTGCCAGCGCAGCGGGAGCTTTGATGAATGAGCAGTTCTTC. Translated: CASAAGALMNEQFF.

There are a few counts of this clonotype. The chain combines TRBV6-1 with TRBJ2-1; 7 bases match TRBD1. The trim removed 6 bases at V and 12 bases at J, leaving 8 bases unmatched. The V gene's germline CDR1 is MNHNS and CDR2 SASEGT. CDR3 length: 12 amino acids. The CDR3 loop is CASSLDRARQFF. The CDR3 region has the DNA TGTGCCAGCAGCCTCGACAGGGCTCGGCAGTTCTTC.

This chain's CDR3 is CASSRGPFTGTQYF. DNA for the CDR3: TGTGCCAGCAGCCGAGGCCCCTTTACTGGGACCCAGTACTTC. The chain combines TRBV7-9 with TRBJ2-5; D gene uncertain. Trimming took 5 bases from V and 7 from J, leaving 17 bases between them. The CDR3 is 14 residues long. Per the germline V gene, CDR1 is SEHNR and CDR2 is FQNEAQ (reference sequence).